This T cell receptor beta chain was profiled in a study of T cell repertoires in cytomegalovirus infection (dated by TCRdb to about 2019). Broadly, across the study: Donor HLA type was relevant to the analysis, as public TCR beta signatures indicated carriage of CMV infection together with the matching HLA type.

Sequenced using an Illumina HiSeq 1500. The public reads were run again by TCRdb, first through fastp at Q25 and then through MiXCR, and only productive beta chains were kept. Rows matching on CDR3 protein sequence are summarized as one entry with the most common DNA and genes. This sample lists approximately 700,000 distinct CDR3 sequences; less than 40% were detected once. The ten largest clones take up roughly 2.8% of the sample. The cysteine opens and the phenylalanine closes a CDR3 of 15 amino acids. Kept here is only the CDR3 DNA, which spans 45 bases and is read in frame from base 1. According to the germline V gene, CDR1 reads SGHTA and CDR2 reads FQGNSA. The junction carries 13 bases between V and J, which are trimmed by 1 base and 3 bases respectively. Results the study describes overall, beyond this receptor: Cumulative frequency of public TCR beta family members discriminated carriers of CMV infection plus the relevant HLA type in this cohort and an independent approximately 350-donor cohort. The ex vivo response was dominated by HLA-C-restricted CMV-specific TCR beta clonotypes, and the single most frequent clonotype in two of eight donors was supplied by these HLA-C-restricted clonotypes.

As concerns this clonotype: Which antigen it targets is not known. Base qualities are missing; no much larger clone stands one base away.

The V gene is TRBV7-2 and the J gene is TRBJ2-7; no D gene is confidently identified. The sample comprised PBMCs. This TCR was recovered from a human donor in good health (CMV status not recorded). Some clones in this sample may be carry-over from other donors' samples. Read as DNA, the sequence is TGTGCCAGCAGCTTAGGGTCCCAGTCGTTCTACGAGCAGTACTTC. This gives the protein CASSLGSQSFYEQYF.